The sequence of this T cell receptor beta chain was determined in a study of T cells in Graves' hyperthyroidism and ophthalmopathy. Broader study findings: Most thyroid-expanded clonotypes above 0.001 were also found in blood. Median prediction lead before ophthalmopathy onset was 6 to 8 months with the model.

There are a few counts of this clonotype. Its antigen is not known. The CDR3 is 15 residues long. Germline assignment: CDR1 SEHNR and CDR2 FQNEAQ (reference sequence). Trimming took 4 bases from V and 6 from J, leaving 15 bases between them. Reasons for excluding patients were uncontrolled infection, other autoimmune disease, pregnancy or lactation. Diagnoses were made from clinical symptoms, serum measures (thyroxine and TRAb), thyroid ultrasound and orbital computed tomography. There were TCR beta CDR3 regions amplified from RNA transcripts. HTBI primers were used for first-round RT-PCR of the TCR CDR3. MiXCR was run by TCRdb on the multiplex PCR reads, yielding one entry per CDR3 protein. The table has 500,000 to 650,000 distinct CDR3 sequences, roughly 45% seen once.

The sample comprised peripheral blood or thyroid tissue (not recorded which). This sequence joins TRBV7-9 and TRBJ1-4, with a weak D call TRBD1 (6 bases). The sequence came from an adult woman with Graves' disease, either hyperthyroidism or ophthalmopathy (not recorded which). The CDR3 coding sequence is TGTGCCAGCAGCTCCTACAGGGATAATGATGAAAAACTGTTTTTT. This sequence encodes CASSSYRDNDEKLFF.